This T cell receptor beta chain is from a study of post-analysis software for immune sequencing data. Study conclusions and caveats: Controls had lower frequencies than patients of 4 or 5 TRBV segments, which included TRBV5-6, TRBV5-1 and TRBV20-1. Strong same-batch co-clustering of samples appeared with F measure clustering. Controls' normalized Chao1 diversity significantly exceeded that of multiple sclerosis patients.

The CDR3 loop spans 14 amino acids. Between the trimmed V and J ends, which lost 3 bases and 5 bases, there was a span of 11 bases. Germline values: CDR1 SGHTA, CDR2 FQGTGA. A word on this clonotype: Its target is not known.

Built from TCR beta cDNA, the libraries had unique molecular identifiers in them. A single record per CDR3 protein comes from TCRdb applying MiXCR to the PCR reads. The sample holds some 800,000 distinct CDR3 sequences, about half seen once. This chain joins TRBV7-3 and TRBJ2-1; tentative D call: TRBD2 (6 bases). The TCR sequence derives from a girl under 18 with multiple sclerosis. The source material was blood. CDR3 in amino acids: CASSFGGTHNEQFF. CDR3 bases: TGTGCCAGCAGCTTCGGAGGGACCCACAATGAGCAGTTCTTC.